This entry lists 19 T cell receptor beta chains sequenced from one sample in a study of cytomegalovirus exposure and HLA in healthy donors. The PCR was carried out with 60 Vbeta primers and 13 Jbeta primers. Here immunoSEQ multiplex PCR was the method, and the copy in TCRdb shows in-frame clones only, minus some. The sample includes fewer than 150,000 clones, about two thirds of them seen just once. Sequenced: PBMCs. These receptors all come from a woman in her 40s in good health and CMV-seropositive.

The chain uses TRBV5-4 and TRBJ1-3; D not resolved. V was pared by 0 bases and J by 3 bases, with 16 bases between. The length of the CDR3 is 17 residues. Germline CDR1 and CDR2: SGHNT and YYREEE (reference sequence). CDR3 sequence reads: CASSLEPEKGVGNTIYF. CDR3 sequence (DNA): TGTGCCAGCAGCTTGGAGCCCGAAAAGGGAGTTGGAAACACCATATATTTT.

The V call is TRBV11-2, the J call TRBJ2-1, with 9 bases aligning to TRBD1. Trimming took 3 bases from V and 1 from J; bases not matched to a gene: 10. There are 18 residues in the CDR3. Germline CDR1 reads SGHAT; CDR2 reads FQNNGV. The CDR3 DNA follows: TGTGCCAGCAGCTTCGACAGGAGAGGACAGGGGTCCTACAATGAGCAGTTCTTC. Translated, it gives CASSFDRRGQGSYNEQFF.

This chain uses TRBV6-1 with TRBJ2-5, with 7 bases fitting TRBD2. Germline CDR1 MNHNS, CDR2 SASEGT. The V and J ends lost 6 bases and 3 bases, in that order; junction bases with no gene match: 10. The CDR3 sequence is 15 residues long. The CDR3 sequence is CASRDSGGLEETQYF. CDR3 sequence (DNA): TGTGCCAGCAGGGACTCGGGGGGATTAGAAGAGACCCAGTACTTC.

The rearrangement links TRBV18 to TRBJ1-2; 10 positions match TRBD1. Germline V CDR1 and CDR2: KGHSH, LQKENI. The CDR3 extends over 14 amino acids. J was trimmed by 8 bases and V by 2 bases; bases with no gene match: 5. CDR3 in amino acids: CASSPDRGPRGYTF. DNA of the CDR3: TGTGCCAGCTCACCAGACAGGGGGCCGCGGGGCTACACCTTC.

The V and J genes are TRBV5-6 and TRBJ2-1; 8 bases fit TRBD2. Germline CDR1 is SGHDT and CDR2 is YYEEEE. The CDR3 has 15 residues. The trim removed 0 bases at V and 2 bases at J, leaving 1 base unmatched. The CDR3 protein is CASSLGRGAYNEQFF. Here the CDR3 DNA reads TGTGCCAGCAGCTTGGGGCGGGGGGCCTACAATGAGCAGTTCTTC.

This sequence joins TRBV11-2 and TRBJ2-7; a possible D gene is TRBD1 (6 bases). The CDR3 has 14 residues. V shed 6 bases and J shed 2 bases, with 14 bases lying between them. Germline V gene sequence: CDR1 SGHAT, CDR2 FQNNGV. CDR3 protein: CASRLTTGPYEQYF. In DNA form, the CDR3 reads TGTGCCAGCAGGCTCACGACAGGACCCTACGAGCAGTACTTC.

V usage is TRBV7-2 and J usage is TRBJ1-1; tentative D call: TRBD1 (6 bases). CDR3 length: 18 amino acids. V dropped 5 bases and J dropped 0 bases, with 22 bases sitting between them. Germline V gene lookup returns CDR1 SGHTA and CDR2 FQGNSA. The CDR3 region is CASSPRGLKDSLNTEAFF. In nucleotides, the CDR3 is TGTGCCAGCAGCCCTCGGGGACTAAAGGACAGTTTGAACACTGAAGCTTTCTTT.

The rearrangement links TRBV9 to TRBJ1-3, with D unclear. CDR1 and CDR2 (germline): SGDLS, YYNGEE. The V gene lost 0 bases and the J gene lost 3 bases, with 10 bases spanning the gap. This CDR3 region has 15 residues. CDR3 nucleotide sequence: TGTGCCAGCAGCGTAGAGTGGCAGTTTGGAAACACCATATATTTT. Translated, it gives CASSVEWQFGNTIYF.

The chain combines TRBV5-6 with TRBJ1-6; D not certain. V was shortened by 2 bases and J by 4 bases, with 7 bases between the two germline ends. The CDR3 is 14 amino acids. Germline assignment: CDR1 SGHDT and CDR2 YYEEEE. The CDR3 region has the DNA TGTGCCAGCAGCTTCGGAGCTTATAATTCACCCCTCCACTTT. This sequence encodes CASSFGAYNSPLHF.

In this sample, this clone turned up a few times. This CDR3 reads CASSEKAGGYNEQFF. The DNA of the CDR3 is TGTGCCAGCAGTGAAAAAGCGGGGGGGTACAATGAGCAGTTCTTC. The V and J genes are TRBV6-1 and TRBJ2-1; the match to TRBD2 covers 10 bases. The V gene end was trimmed by 2 bases and the J gene end by 4 bases; junction bases not matched to a gene: 2. Germline lookup yields CDR1 MNHNS and CDR2 SASEGT. The CDR3 runs to 15 residues.

The rearrangement links TRBV11-3 to TRBJ1-1; no reliable D call. Germline CDR1 is SGHNT and CDR2 is YENEEA. Trimming shortened V by 5 bases and J by 4 bases, and 17 bases separated the two germline ends. The length of the CDR3 is 15 residues. The CDR3 spells CASSPPGVGGTEAFF. The CDR3 DNA reads TGTGCCAGCAGCCCCCCCGGGGTAGGTGGCACTGAAGCTTTCTTT.

The table lists this clone with a count of one. The chain has TRBV7-9 and TRBJ1-1; 8 bases line up with TRBD1. CDR3 length equals 15 residues. V shed 5 bases, J shed 0 bases, and the junction held 5 bases outside the gene matches. Germline-derived CDR1 and CDR2 are SEHNR and FQNEAQ (reference sequence). CDR3 bases: TGTGCCAGCAGCCCCCGGGACAGGATGAACACTGAAGCTTTCTTT. The encoded protein is CASSPRDRMNTEAFF.

The chain carries TRBV2 and TRBJ1-5; 9 bases are a match to TRBD1. This CDR3 contains 15 residues. V was clipped by 6 bases and J by 0 bases; unmatched bases: 3. The V gene's germline CDR1 is SNHLY and CDR2 FYNNEI. CDR3 residues: CASRGQGNSNQPQHF. For the CDR3, the DNA is TGTGCCAGCAGGGGACAGGGAAATAGCAATCAGCCCCAGCATTTT.

The rearrangement links TRBV5-1 to TRBJ2-5; TRBD2 aligns across 11 bases. The CDR3 runs 15 residues. Germline V lookup: CDR1 SGHRS, CDR2 YFSETQ. V trimming: 0 bases; J trimming: 4 bases; junction bases outside the gene matches: 2. CDR3 loop: CASSLVSGGGETQYF. The CDR3 coding sequence is TGCGCCAGCAGCTTGGTTAGCGGGGGGGGAGAGACCCAGTACTTC.

The gene calls are TRBV19 and TRBJ1-5; the match to TRBD1 covers 7 bases. J was trimmed by 4 bases and V by 2 bases; bases with no gene match: 5. This CDR3 is built from 15 residues. Germline V lookup: CDR1 LNHDA, CDR2 SQIVND (reference sequence). CDR3 nucleotides: TGTGCCAGTAGTATAAAGGGGGCCCCTAATCAGCCCCAGCATTTT. Residues: CASSIKGAPNQPQHF.

The rearrangement links TRBV11-2 to TRBJ1-2; TRBD1 aligns across 7 bases. The germline gives CDR1 SGHAT, CDR2 FQNNGV. The CDR3 is made up of 14 amino acids. The V gene end was trimmed by 5 bases and the J gene end by 4 bases; junction bases not matched to a gene: 7. CDR3: CASSVTQGTYGYTF. The CDR3 DNA sequence: TGTGCCAGCAGCGTTACACAGGGGACCTATGGCTACACCTTC.

This clone was counted between two and nine times. This chain uses TRBV6-1 with TRBJ1-1; D gene ambiguous. V was cut by 5 bases and J by 0 bases, with 13 bases left in between. Germline CDR1 and CDR2: MNHNS and SASEGT. The CDR3 contains 15 residues. The CDR3, as DNA: TGTGCCAGCAGTTTAGCCGCGGCAATGAACACTGAAGCTTTCTTT. As protein: CASSLAAAMNTEAFF.

The V gene is TRBV2, the J gene TRBJ2-1; TRBD2 agrees at 11 bases. V was clipped by 9 bases and J by 2 bases; unmatched bases: 0. CDR3 size: 13 residues. From germline, CDR1 is SNHLY and CDR2 FYNNEI. The CDR3 nucleotides are TGTGCCAGGACTAGCGGGGCCTACAATGAGCAGTTCTTC. Its protein product is CARTSGAYNEQFF. Full variable domain (outside the CDR3, taken from reference TRBV2 and TRBJ2-1): EPEVTQTPSHQVTQMGQEVILRCVPISNHLYFYWYRQILGQKVEFLVSFYNNEISEKSEIFDDQFSVERPDGSNFTLKIRSTKLEDSAMYFCARTSGAYNEQFFGPGTRLTVL.

This clone was detected only a few times. This chain connects TRBV10-3 to TRBJ1-1, with 7 bases matching TRBD1. Trimming cost V 4 bases and J 4 bases; bases outside gene matches: 6. This CDR3 has 14 residues. Per germline, CDR1 ENHRY and CDR2 SYGVKD. The CDR3 DNA is TGTGCCATCAGTGTTACAGGGGCTGGCACTGAAGCTTTCTTT. Protein sequence: CAISVTGAGTEAFF.